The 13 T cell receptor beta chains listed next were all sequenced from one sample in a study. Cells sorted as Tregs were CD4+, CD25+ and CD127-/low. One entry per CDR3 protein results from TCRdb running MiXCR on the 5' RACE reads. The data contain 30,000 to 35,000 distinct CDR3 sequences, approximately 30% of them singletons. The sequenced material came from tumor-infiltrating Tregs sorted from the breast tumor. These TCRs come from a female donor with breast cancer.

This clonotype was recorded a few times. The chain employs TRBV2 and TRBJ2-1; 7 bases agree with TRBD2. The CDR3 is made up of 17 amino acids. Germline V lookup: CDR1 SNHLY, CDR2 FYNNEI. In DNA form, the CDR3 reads TGTGCTTCCTCCTATTCTTACCGAGGGAGGGCCAACAATGAGCAGTTCTTC. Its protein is CASSYSYRGRANNEQFF.

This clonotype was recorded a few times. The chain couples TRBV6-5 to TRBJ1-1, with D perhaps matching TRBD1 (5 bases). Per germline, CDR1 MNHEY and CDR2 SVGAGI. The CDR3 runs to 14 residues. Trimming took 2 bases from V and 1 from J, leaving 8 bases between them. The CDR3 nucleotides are TGTGCCAGCAGTTACCAACAGGAGAACACTGAAGCTTTCTTT. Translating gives CASSYQQENTEAFF.

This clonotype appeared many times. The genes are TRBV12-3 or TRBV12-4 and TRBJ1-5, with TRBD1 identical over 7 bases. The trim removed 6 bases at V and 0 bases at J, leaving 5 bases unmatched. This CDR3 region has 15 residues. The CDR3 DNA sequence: TGTGCCAGCAGAAAGGGACAGAATAGCAATCAGCCCCAGCATTTT. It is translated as CASRKGQNSNQPQHF.

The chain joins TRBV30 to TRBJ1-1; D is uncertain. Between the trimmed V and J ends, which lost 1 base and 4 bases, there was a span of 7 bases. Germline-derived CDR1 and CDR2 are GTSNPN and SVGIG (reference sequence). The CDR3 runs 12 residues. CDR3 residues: CAWSGGITEAFF. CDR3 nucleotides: TGTGCCTGGAGTGGGGGAATCACTGAAGCTTTCTTT.

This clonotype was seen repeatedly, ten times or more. The CDR3 bases are TGTGCCAGCAGTCCCGGGGGACTAGCCTCCCCGTACGAGCAGTACTTC. This translates into CASSPGGLASPYEQYF. The V call is TRBV6-5, the J call TRBJ2-7, with TRBD2 identical over 9 bases. CDR3 size: 16 residues. CDR1 is MNHEY and CDR2 is SVGAGI in the germline V gene. Trimming cost V 5 bases and J 4 bases; bases outside gene matches: 12.

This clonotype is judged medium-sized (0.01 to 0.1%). CDR3 region: CASGTGEYDQPQHF. The CDR3 nucleotides are TGTGCCAGCGGGACAGGGGAGTATGATCAGCCCCAGCATTTT. The chain carries TRBV6-1 and TRBJ1-5, with 10 bases that match TRBD1. The germline CDR1 and CDR2 sequences are MNHNS and SASEGT. J was trimmed by 5 bases and V by 8 bases; bases with no gene match: 6. The CDR3 sequence is 14 residues long.

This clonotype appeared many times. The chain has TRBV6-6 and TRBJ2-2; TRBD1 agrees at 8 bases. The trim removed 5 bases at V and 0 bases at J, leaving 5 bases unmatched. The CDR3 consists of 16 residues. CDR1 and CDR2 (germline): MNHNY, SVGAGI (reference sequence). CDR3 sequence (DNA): TGTGCCAGCAGTAACCGGGACAGGACGAACACCGGGGAGCTGTTTTTT. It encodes CASSNRDRTNTGELFF.

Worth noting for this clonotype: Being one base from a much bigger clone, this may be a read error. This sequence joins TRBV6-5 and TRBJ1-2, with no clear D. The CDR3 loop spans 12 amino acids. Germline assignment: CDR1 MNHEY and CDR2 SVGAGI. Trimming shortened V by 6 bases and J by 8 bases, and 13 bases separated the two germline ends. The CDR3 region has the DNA TGTGCCAGCAGCCCCGACAAGGCCGGCTACACCTTC. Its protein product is CASSPDKAGYTF.

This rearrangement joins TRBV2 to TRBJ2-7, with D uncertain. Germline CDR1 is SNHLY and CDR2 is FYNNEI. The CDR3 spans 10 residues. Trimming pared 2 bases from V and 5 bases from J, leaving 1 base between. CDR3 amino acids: CASSEHEQYF. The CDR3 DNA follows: TGTGCCAGCAGTGAACACGAGCAGTACTTC.

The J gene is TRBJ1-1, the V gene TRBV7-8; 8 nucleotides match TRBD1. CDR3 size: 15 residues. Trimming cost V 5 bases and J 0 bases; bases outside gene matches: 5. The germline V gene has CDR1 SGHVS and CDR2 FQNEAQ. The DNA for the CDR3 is TGTGCCAGCAGCCCCCGGACAGGGCTGAACACTGAAGCTTTCTTT. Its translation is CASSPRTGLNTEAFF.

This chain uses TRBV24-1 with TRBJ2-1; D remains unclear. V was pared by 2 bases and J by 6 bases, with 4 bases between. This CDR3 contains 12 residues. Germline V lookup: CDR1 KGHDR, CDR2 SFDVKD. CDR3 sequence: CATSDWRNEQFF. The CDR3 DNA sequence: TGTGCCACCAGTGATTGGCGCAATGAGCAGTTCTTC.

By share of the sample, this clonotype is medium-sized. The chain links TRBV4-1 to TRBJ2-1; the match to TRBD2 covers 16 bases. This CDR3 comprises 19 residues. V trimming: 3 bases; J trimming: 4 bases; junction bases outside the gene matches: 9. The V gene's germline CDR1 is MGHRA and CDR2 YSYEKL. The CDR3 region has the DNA TGCGCCAGCAGCCATCCGGGACTAGCGGGAGGGCCAGATTACAATGAGCAGTTCTTC. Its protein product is CASSHPGLAGGPDYNEQFF.

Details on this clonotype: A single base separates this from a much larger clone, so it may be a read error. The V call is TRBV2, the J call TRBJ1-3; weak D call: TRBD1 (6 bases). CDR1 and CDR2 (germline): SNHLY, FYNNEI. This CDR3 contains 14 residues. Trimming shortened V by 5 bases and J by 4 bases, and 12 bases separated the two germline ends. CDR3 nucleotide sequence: TGTGCCAGCAGTTACGACAGGCAGGGAAACACCATATATTTT. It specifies CASSYDRQGNTIYF.